The clone carrying this TCR beta chain was found a few times. Its antigen is unknown. The CDR3 consists of 13 residues. The germline CDR1 and CDR2 sequences are SEHNR and FQNEAQ (reference sequence). V was cut by 0 bases and J by 7 bases, with 9 bases left in between. The data were taken from a study of regulatory T cells in long-lasting Graves disease. Time point reported: persistent/refractory GD, antithyroid drugs over 5 years with positive TRAb. The authors made the TCR library using RNA they extracted from PBMCs. As a group, patients came from one endocrinology department in Xi'an, China. Study-wide points: Favoring TRBV28, TRBJ1-2 and TRBJ2-5 was a feature seen in persistent disease.

HTBI primers from iRepertoire and Arm-PCR of CDR3 regions yielded the TCR beta libraries. Each CDR3 protein gets one entry after TCRdb re-called the multiplex PCR reads with MiXCR. The table includes around 460,000 distinct CDR3 sequences, roughly 21% detected once. The sample here was peripheral blood mononuclear cells (PBMCs), taken when the disease was refractory, from a patient treated with antithyroid drugs. This TCR was recovered from a female donor with Graves disease. This chain links TRBV7-9 with TRBJ1-2; D perhaps matches TRBD1 (5 bases). DNA for the CDR3: TGTGCCAGCAGCTTAGCAGGGGATGCTGGCTACACCTTC. It translates to CASSLAGDAGYTF.